This T cell receptor beta chain appears in the sequencing data of a study of CXCR3-negative and CXCR3-positive naive CD8 T cells. Overall study results and limits: Cryopreserved cells showed partially decreased CXCR3 expression, and most assays used fresh PBMCs. Memory CD8+ T cell repertoires were far less diverse than both naive subsets. Researchers report that CXCR3-positive naive cells carry more hydrophobic TRB CDR3s than CXCR3-negative naive cells.

Germline V gene lookup returns CDR1 MNHEY and CDR2 SVGEGT. There are 14 residues in the CDR3. It was by 5' RACE with UMI labels that the TRB cDNA libraries were prepared. TCRdb reprocessed the 5' RACE reads and reports one entry per CDR3 protein, with no DNA. The ten top clones account for around 0.5%, within a sample of some 140,000 distinct CDR3 sequences. Worth noting for this clonotype: Its target is unknown.

The sample consisted of naive CXCR3+ CD8+ T cells from blood. Subset meaning: CD45RO-CCR7+CD27+CD95- naive CD8+ T cells expressing CXCR3 (TNR3+). The rearrangement links TRBV6-2 or TRBV6-3 to TRBJ2-3; there is no DNA to check the TCRdb D call of TRBD2. This clonotype originated in a human donor in good health. Some clones in this sample may be carry-over from other donors' samples. CDR3 protein: CASSYSIAGNTQYF.